This TCR beta chain emerged from a study of T cell responses to AZD1222 COVID-19 vaccine. Study-level findings and limits: Increases in Spike-specific TCR breadth and depth were seen after two AZD1222 doses. Seropositive status at baseline applied to only six AZD1222 recipients. Among the donors, most were white British and more were female, and clonal diversity was possibly underestimated. Per reports, nearly half of all spike-specific TCRs target regions that are unmutated in variants.

In regard to this clone: Its cognate antigen is unknown.

Measured with immunoSEQ multiplex PCR; TCRdb has only the in-frame clones, and not every one. The sample lists about 140,000 clones; about 93% were seen once. The TCR was taken from an adult in good health. Sequencing used peripheral blood, obtained on day 0 of AZD1222 vaccination.

CDR3 amino acids: CASKRPVNTEAFF. The DNA of the CDR3 is TGTGCCAGCAAGCGGCCGGTGAACACTGAAGCTTTCTTT. V gene TRBV6-5 combines with J gene TRBJ1-1; D uncertain. Trimming removed 7 bases at V and 0 bases at J, with 9 bases between. Germline V gene lookup returns CDR1 MNHEY and CDR2 SVGAGI. The CDR3 sequence is 13 residues long.